This TCR beta chain comes out of a study of cytomegalovirus exposure and HLA in healthy donors. Study at large: Unique TCRs from HLA-typed donors, roughly 87 million of them, were held in an early data release.

Study results and caveats: The authors judged a highly shared variant cluster likely a sequencing artifact. Both high specificity and high sensitivity reportedly marked the classifier's diagnosis of cytomegalovirus status. The authors reported that TCR beta sequences could predict HLA-A and HLA-B alleles. These predictions were accurate for most subjects in the first cohort.

With respect to this clone: The antigen is undetermined.

Use of 60 Vbeta and 13 Jbeta primers characterized the PCR. Sequencing used immunoSEQ multiplex PCR; TCRdb keeps in-frame clones, though not all of them. Of about 180,000 clones listed, more than 65% are singletons. Between the trimmed V and J ends, which lost 2 bases and 2 bases, there was a span of 7 bases. The CDR3 contains 14 residues. Germline V CDR1 and CDR2: MNHEY, SVGAGI. This TCR came from a girl aged 2-15 years in good health and CMV-seropositive. Sample: PBMCs. V is TRBV6-5 and J is TRBJ2-4; no firm D call. CDR3 amino acids: CASSYQSTKNIQYF. The CDR3 nucleotides read TGTGCCAGCAGTTACCAATCTACCAAAAACATTCAGTACTTC.